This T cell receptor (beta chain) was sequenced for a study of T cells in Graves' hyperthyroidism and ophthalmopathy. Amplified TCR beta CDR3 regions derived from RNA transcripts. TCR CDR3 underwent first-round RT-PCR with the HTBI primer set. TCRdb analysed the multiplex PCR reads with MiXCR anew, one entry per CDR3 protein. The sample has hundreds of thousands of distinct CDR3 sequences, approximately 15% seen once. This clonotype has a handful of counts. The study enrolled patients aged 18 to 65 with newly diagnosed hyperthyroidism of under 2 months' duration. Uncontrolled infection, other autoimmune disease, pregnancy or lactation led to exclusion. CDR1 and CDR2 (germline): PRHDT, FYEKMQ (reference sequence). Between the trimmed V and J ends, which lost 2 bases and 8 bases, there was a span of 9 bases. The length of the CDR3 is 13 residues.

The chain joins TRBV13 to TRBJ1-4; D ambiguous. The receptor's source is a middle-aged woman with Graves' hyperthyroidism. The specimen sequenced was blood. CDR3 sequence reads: CASSLSAEEKLFF. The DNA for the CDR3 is TGTGCCAGCAGCTTATCGGCAGAAGAAAAACTGTTTTTT.